The 3 T cell receptor beta chains reported below all come from one sample, sequenced in a study of cytomegalovirus exposure and HLA in healthy donors. PCR employed 60 Vbeta and 13 Jbeta primers. The data were produced by immunoSEQ multiplex PCR, yet TCRdb's version contains in-frame clones alone and is incomplete. The repertoire holds about 150,000 clones, approximately 80% seen once, with 6.3% in the top ten. The sequencing sample was made of PBMCs. These receptors came from a male donor in good health and CMV-seropositive.

The rearrangement links TRBV19 to TRBJ1-5; 7 bases are shared with TRBD1. Germline V gives CDR1 LNHDA, CDR2 SQIVND (reference sequence). V was pared by 5 bases and J by 7 bases, with 8 bases of the junction left unmatched. The CDR3 is 14 amino acids. The CDR3 spells CASSDRTGGQPQHF. For the CDR3, the DNA is TGTGCCAGTAGTGACCGGACAGGAGGACAGCCCCAGCATTTT.

The chain is built from TRBV9 and TRBJ1-1; D ambiguous. The V end lost 3 bases, the J end lost 3 bases, and 12 bases lay between the germline ends. CDR3 length equals 14 residues. Germline V gives CDR1 SGDLS, CDR2 YYNGEE. The DNA for the CDR3 is TGTGCCAGCAGCGAGGGAGGGCGGGACACTGAAGCTTTCTTT. Its protein is CASSEGGRDTEAFF.

A few counts support this clone. It is unclear where the CDR3 begins or ends on the DNA, so no DNA is shown, and the CDR3 is as TCRdb lists it. The chain uses TRBV5-6 and TRBJ1-5. Germline V CDR1 and CDR2: SGHDT, YYEEEE. The CDR3 length equals 14 residues, ends included. CDR3 region: CASTSGVDNQPQHF.